This TCR beta chain is from a study of shared clonotypes between healthy human individuals. Details on this clone: Its antigen is still unknown.

Deep was the level at which the assay was run. Genomic DNA from each subset was divided evenly over several immunoSEQ plates. Here immunoSEQ multiplex PCR was the method, and the copy in TCRdb shows in-frame clones only, minus some. The profile shows some 2.1 million clones, about 95% of them singletons. Naive CD8 cells, CD45RO-negative and positively selected for CCR7, excluded terminally differentiated effector memory CD45RA+ cells. General study points: A generally larger estimated richness was seen in naive subsets than in memory subsets.

The sample comprised naive CD8+ T cells sorted from blood. This TCR was sampled from a man between 18 and 29 years old in good health.

The CDR3 bases are TGTGCCAGCAGCTTTGGACAGGGGGCCTACAATGAGCAGTTCTTC. It specifies CASSFGQGAYNEQFF. This chain links TRBV7-8 with TRBJ2-1; 10 bases are shared with TRBD1. Losses at the gene ends were 3 bases for V and 2 bases for J; bases not matched to a gene: 1. Germline values: CDR1 SGHVS, CDR2 FQNEAQ. This CDR3 comprises 15 residues.